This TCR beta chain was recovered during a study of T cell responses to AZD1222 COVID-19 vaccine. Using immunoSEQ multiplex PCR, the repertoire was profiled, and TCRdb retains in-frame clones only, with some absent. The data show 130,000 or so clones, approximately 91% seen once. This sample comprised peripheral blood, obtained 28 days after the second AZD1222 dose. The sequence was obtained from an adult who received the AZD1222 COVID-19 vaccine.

For the CDR3, the DNA is TGTGCCAGCAGCCTGGGACGACTGAACACTGAAGCTTTCTTT. It yields the protein CASSLGRLNTEAFF. The rearrangement joins TRBV5-6 to TRBJ1-1, with TRBD1 as a possible D gene (5 bases). Trimming pared 4 bases from V and 0 bases from J, leaving 10 bases between. The CDR3 covers 14 residues. CDR1 is SGHDT and CDR2 is YYEEEE in the germline V gene.